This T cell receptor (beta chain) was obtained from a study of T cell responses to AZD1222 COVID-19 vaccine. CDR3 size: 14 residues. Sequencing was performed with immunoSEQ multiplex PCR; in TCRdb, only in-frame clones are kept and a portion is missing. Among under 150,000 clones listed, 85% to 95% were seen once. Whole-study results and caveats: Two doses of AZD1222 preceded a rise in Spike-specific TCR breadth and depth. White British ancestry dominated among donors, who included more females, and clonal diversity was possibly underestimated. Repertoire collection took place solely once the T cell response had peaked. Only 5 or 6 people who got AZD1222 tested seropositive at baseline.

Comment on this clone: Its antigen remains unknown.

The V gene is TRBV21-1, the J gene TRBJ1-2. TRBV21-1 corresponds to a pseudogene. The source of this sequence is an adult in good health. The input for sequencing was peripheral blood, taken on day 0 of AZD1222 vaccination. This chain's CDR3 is CASSNNSPTYGYTF. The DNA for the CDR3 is TGTGCCAGCAGCAACAATTCCCCGACCTATGGCTACACCTTC.